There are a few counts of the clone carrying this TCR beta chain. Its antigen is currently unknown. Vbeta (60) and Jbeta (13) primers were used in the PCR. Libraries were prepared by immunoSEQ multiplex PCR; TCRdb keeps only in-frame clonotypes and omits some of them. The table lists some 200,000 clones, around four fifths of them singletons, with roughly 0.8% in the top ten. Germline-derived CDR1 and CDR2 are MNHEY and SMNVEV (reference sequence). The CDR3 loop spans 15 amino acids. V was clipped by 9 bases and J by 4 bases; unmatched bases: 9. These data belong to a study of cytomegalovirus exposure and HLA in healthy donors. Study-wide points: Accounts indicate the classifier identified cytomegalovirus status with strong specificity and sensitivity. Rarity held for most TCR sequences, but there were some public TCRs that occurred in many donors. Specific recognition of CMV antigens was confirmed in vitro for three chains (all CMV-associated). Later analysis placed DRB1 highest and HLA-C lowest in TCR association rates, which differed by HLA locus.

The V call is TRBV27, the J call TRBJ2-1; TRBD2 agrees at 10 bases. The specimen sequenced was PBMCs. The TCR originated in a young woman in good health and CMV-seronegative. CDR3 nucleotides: TGTGCCAGTCATACTTTAGCGGGGGGATACAATGAGCAGTTCTTC. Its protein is CASHTLAGGYNEQFF.